This TCR beta chain is drawn from a study of response to subunit inactivated influenza vaccine. In this sample, this clonotype turned up a few times. As yet, its antigen is unknown. Regarding the study as a whole: Each seasonal influenza vaccination recruits few new T cells, the authors suggested.

J gave up 3 bases and V 2 bases, and 5 bases lay outside the gene matches. The length of the CDR3 is 15 residues. CDR1 SGDLS and CDR2 YYNGEE come from the germline V gene. TCRdb fed the RT-PCR reads into MiXCR, producing one record per CDR3 protein. The repertoire holds more than 550,000 distinct CDR3 sequences, with roughly 10% as singletons. The receptor was derived from a man over 45 who received an inactivated influenza vaccine. This sequence joins TRBV9 and TRBJ2-1; TRBD1 matches at 7 bases. The starting material was PBMCs from blood, obtained on the day of vaccination. In DNA form, the CDR3 reads TGTGCCAGCAGCGTCGGGACAGCTCTCTACAATGAGCAGTTCTTC. Residues: CASSVGTALYNEQFF.